A single sample is the source of the 6 T cell receptor beta chains below, sequenced in a study of control samples from healthy donors and cancer patients. Data came from immunoSEQ multiplex PCR; TCRdb stores just in-frame clones and leaves some out. This table holds more than 150,000 clones, over 85% found once. The sample taken for sequencing was blood. The receptors come from a man aged 50-60 years in good health.

The chain has TRBV27 and TRBJ2-7; D perhaps matches TRBD1 (6 bases). Trimming stripped 3 bases from V and 5 bases from J, with 17 bases between. CDR3 length: 15 amino acids. The germline V gene has CDR1 MNHEY and CDR2 SMNVEV (reference sequence). The CDR3 reads CASSFAAGTRNEQYF. The CDR3 coding sequence is TGTGCCAGCAGTTTCGCTGCCGGGACAAGGAACGAGCAGTACTTC.

The V call is TRBV5-1, the J call TRBJ2-2, with 9 positions matching TRBD2. Germline loops: CDR1 SGHRS, CDR2 YFSETQ. The CDR3 totals 17 residues. V was clipped by 0 bases and J by 0 bases; unmatched bases: 3. CDR3 bases: TGCGCCAGCAGCTTGGCCCGACTAGCGGCGAACACCGGGGAGCTGTTTTTT. Protein: CASSLARLAANTGELFF.

V is TRBV5-1 and J is TRBJ1-4; 7 positions agree with TRBD1. CDR1 and CDR2 from the germline V gene are SGHRS and YFSETQ. V lost 2 bases to trimming and J lost 7 bases; unmatched junction nucleotides: 5. The CDR3 length is 14 residues. The CDR3 sequence is CASSFTAGGEKLFF. The CDR3 region has the DNA TGCGCCAGCAGCTTTACAGCAGGGGGTGAAAAACTGTTTTTT.

V usage is TRBV14 and J usage is TRBJ2-7, with D possibly TRBD2 on 5 matching bases. The CDR3 extends over 13 amino acids. V shed 4 bases and J shed 3 bases, with 10 bases lying between them. Germline CDR1 and CDR2: SGHDN and FVKESK. The CDR3 nucleotides read TGTGCCAGCAGCCCCCGAACTAGCTACGAGCAGTACTTC. It translates to CASSPRTSYEQYF.

This rearrangement joins TRBV3-1 (or the pseudogene TRBV3-2) to TRBJ1-5; a weak D match, TRBD1 (6 bases). This CDR3 has 12 residues. Trimming cost V 3 bases and J 11 bases, with 11 bases left between them. Looked up from germline, CDR1 is LGHDT and CDR2 is YNNKEL (reference sequence). The CDR3 sequence is CASSQAEGAQHF. The CDR3 region has the DNA TGTGCCAGCAGCCAGGCCGAGGGGGCCCAGCATTTT.

V is TRBV29-1 and J is TRBJ2-7; perhaps TRBD1 as D (6 bases). V lost 7 bases, J lost 11 bases, and 21 bases lay in between. The germline V gene has CDR1 SQVTM and CDR2 ANQGSEA. The CDR3 covers 12 residues. The CDR3 region is CSAGDTPQEEYF. The CDR3, as DNA: TGCAGCGCCGGGGACACTCCCCAGGAGGAGTACTTC.